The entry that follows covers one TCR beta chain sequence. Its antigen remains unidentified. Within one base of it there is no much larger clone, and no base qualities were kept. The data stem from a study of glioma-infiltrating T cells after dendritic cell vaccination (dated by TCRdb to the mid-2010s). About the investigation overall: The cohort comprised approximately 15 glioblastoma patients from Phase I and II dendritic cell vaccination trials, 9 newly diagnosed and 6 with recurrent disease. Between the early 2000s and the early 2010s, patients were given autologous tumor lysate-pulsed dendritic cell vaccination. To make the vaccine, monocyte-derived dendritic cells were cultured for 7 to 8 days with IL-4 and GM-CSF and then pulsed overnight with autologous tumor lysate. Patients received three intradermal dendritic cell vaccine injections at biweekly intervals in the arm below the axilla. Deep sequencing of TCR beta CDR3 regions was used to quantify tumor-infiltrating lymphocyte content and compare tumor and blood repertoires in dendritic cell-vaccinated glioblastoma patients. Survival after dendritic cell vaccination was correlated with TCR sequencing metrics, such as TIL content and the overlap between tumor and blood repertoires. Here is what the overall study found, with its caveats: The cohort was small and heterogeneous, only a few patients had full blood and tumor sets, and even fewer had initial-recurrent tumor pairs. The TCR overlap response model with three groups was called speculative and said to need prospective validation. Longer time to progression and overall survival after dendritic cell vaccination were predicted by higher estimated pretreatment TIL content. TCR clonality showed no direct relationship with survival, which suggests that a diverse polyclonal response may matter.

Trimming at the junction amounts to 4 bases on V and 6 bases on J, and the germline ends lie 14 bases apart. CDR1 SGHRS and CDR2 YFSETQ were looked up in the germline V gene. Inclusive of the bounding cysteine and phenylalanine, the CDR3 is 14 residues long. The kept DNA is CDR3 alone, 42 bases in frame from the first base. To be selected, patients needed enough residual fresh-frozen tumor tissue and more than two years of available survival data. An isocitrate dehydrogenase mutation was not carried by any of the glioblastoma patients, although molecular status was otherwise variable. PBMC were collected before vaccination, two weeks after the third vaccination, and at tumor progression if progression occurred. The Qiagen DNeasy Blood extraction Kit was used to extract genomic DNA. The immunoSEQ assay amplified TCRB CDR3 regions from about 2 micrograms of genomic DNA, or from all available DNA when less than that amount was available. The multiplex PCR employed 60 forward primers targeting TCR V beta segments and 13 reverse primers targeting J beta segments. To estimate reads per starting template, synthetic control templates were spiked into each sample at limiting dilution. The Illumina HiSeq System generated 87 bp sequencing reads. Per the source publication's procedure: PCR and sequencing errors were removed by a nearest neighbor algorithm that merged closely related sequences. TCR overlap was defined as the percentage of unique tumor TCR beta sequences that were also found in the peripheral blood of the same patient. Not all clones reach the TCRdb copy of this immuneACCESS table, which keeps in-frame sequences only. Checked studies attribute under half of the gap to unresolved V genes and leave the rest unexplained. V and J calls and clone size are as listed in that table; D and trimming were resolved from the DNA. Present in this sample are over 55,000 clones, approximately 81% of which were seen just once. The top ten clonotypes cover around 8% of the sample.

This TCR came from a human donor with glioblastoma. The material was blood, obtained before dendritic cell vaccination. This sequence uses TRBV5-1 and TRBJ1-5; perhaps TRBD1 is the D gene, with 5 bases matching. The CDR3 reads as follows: CASSETAGGQPQHF. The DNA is TGCGCCAGCAGCGAGACGGCGGGGGGTCAGCCCCAGCATTTT.